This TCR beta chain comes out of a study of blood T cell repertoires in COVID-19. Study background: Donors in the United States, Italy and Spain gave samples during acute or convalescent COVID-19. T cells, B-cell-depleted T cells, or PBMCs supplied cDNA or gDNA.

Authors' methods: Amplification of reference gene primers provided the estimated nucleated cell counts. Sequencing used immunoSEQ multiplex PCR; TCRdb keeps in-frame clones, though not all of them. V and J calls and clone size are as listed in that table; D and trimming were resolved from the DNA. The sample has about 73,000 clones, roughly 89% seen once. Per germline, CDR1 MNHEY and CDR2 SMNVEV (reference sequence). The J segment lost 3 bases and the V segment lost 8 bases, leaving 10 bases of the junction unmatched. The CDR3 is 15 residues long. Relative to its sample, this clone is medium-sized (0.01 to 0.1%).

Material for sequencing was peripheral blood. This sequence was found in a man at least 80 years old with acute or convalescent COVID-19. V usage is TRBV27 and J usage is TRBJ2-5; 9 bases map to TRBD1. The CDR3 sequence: CASSSPRTGEETQYF. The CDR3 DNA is TGTGCCAGCTCCTCCCCCAGGACAGGGGAAGAGACCCAGTACTTC.